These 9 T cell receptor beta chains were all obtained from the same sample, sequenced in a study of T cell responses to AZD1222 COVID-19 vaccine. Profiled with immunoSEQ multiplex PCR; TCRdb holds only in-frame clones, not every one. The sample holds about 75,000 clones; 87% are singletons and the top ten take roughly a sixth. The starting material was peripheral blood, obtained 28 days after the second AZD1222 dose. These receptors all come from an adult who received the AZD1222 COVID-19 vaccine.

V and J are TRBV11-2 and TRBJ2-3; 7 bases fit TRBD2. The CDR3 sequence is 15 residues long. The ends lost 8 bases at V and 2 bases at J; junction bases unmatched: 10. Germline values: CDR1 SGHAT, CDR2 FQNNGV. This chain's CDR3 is CASSTMGGYTDTQYF. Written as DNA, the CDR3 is TGTGCCAGCTCAACAATGGGGGGGTACACAGATACGCAGTATTTT.

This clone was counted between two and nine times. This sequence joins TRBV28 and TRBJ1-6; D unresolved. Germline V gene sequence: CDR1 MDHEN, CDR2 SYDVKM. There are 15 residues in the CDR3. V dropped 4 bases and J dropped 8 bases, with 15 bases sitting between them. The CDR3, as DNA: TGTGCCAGCAGTTCCTCCCCGGGGTCGGATTCACCCCTCCACTTT. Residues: CASSSSPGSDSPLHF.

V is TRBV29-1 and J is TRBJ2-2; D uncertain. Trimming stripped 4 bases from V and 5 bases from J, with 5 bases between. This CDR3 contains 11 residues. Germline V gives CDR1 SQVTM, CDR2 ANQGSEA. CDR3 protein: CSVVRTGELFF. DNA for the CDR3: TGCAGCGTTGTTAGGACCGGGGAGCTGTTTTTT.

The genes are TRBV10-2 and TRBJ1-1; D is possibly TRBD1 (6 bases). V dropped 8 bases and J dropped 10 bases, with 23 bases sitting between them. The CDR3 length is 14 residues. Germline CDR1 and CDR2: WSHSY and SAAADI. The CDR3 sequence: CASGHPTGLFSAFF. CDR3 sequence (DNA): TGCGCCAGCGGACATCCCACAGGGCTTTTTTCAGCTTTCTTT.

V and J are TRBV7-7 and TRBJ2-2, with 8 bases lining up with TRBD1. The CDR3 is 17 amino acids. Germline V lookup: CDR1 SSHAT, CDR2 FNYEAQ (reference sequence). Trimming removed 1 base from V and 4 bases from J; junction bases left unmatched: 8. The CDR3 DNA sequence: TGTGCCAGCAGCTTAGGCCCCGGACAGGGTACCACCGGGGAGCTGTTTTTT. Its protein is CASSLGPGQGTTGELFF.

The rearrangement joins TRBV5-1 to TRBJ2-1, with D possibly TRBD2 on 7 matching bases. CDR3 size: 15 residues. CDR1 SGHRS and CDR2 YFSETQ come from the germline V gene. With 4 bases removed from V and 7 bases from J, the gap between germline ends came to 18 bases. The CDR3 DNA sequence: TGCGCCAGCAGCGAGGGCAGGGGAGGGGGAAATGAGCAGTTCTTC. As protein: CASSEGRGGGNEQFF. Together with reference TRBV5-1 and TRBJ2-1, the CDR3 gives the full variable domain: KAGVTQTPRYLIKTRGQQVTLSCSPISGHRSVSWYQQTPGQGLQFLFEYFSETQRNKGNFPGRFSGRQFSNSRSEMNVSTLELGDSALYLCASSEGRGGGNEQFFGPGTRLTVL.

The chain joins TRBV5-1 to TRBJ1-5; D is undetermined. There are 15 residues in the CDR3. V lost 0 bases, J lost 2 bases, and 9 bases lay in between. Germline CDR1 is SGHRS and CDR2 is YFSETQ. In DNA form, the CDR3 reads TGCGCCAGCAGCTTGGGGGGAGATCGCAATCAGCCCCAGCATTTT. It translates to CASSLGGDRNQPQHF.

The CDR3 loop reads CASSPGTGGRNQPQHF. Here the CDR3 DNA reads TGTGCCAGTAGTCCCGGGACAGGGGGCAGGAATCAGCCCCAGCATTTT. The genes are TRBV19 and TRBJ1-5, with TRBD1 matching 12 bases. V lost 5 bases and J lost 4; bases outside the gene matches: 6. Germline lookup yields CDR1 LNHDA and CDR2 SQIVND (reference sequence). The CDR3 has 16 amino acids.

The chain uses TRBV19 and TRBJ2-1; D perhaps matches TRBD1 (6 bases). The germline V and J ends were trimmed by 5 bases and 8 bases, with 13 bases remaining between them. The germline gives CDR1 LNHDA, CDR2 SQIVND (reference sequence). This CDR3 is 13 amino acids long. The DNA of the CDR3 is TGTGCCAGTAGTGGGAACAGGGTCGATGAGCAGTTCTTC. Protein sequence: CASSGNRVDEQFF.